A selection of T cell receptor beta chains follows, all from one sample in a study of T cell clusters in autoimmune cytopenias. Using the multiplex PCR reads, TCRdb records one entry per CDR3 protein without DNA. The listing contains 1,300 to 1,500 distinct CDR3 sequences. The sequencing input was peripheral blood. Source of these receptors: a human donor with an autoimmune cytopenia or autoimmune hepatitis (not recorded which). Both conserved end residues are part of each CDR3. The size of a clone is reported for some rows only, either as once, few or many, or as a class for expanded clones.

clone size,V gene,J gene,CDR3 protein
-,TRBV13,TRBJ2-3,CASRNVGGGWTDTQYF
medium-sized,TRBV5-1,TRBJ1-1,CASSLASGSGTEAFF
-,TRBV7-2,TRBJ2-1,CASSVRTSGEVYNEQFF
-,TRBV20-1,TRBJ2-2,CSAPVRGRTGELFF
medium-sized,TRBV7-2,TRBJ2-2,CASIPFGGGENTGELFF